Each of the 32 T cell receptor beta chains below was sequenced from the same sample in a study of CD8 T cells in ankylosing spondylitis (dated 2017 in TCRdb). Receptors were amplified or captured by 5' RACE. The instrument was an Illumina HiSeq 2500. The public reads were reanalyzed by TCRdb: fastp trimming at Q25, MiXCR alignment, in-frame beta chains only. Rows matching on CDR3 protein sequence are summarized as one entry with the most common DNA and genes. Counted in this sample were some 200,000 distinct CDR3 sequences; 15% to 20% of them appeared once. The top ten hold roughly 4% of the sample. Sequenced input: blood, either unsorted or a sorted T cell fraction (not recorded which). These receptors were collected from a male donor between 5 and 29 years old with ankylosing spondylitis or in good health (not recorded which). Donor details come from another sample of the same person, matched by shared clones.

This clonotype was seen many times. CDR3 protein: CASSQALSGLYDEQFF. In DNA form, the CDR3 reads TGCGCCAGCAGCCAAGCCCTCAGCGGACTGTACGATGAGCAGTTCTTC. The chain uses TRBV4-1 and TRBJ2-1; the D gene is possibly TRBD2 (5 bases). The CDR3 contains 16 residues. Trimming left V 1 base short and J 8 bases short, with 18 bases between. The V gene's germline CDR1 is MGHRA and CDR2 YSYEKL.

This clonotype was found many times. The rearrangement links TRBV6-5 to TRBJ1-6, with unresolved D. Germline V lookup: CDR1 MNHEY, CDR2 SVGAGI. Trimming took off 4 bases at V and 9 bases at J, with 16 bases between the two ends. The CDR3 spans 15 residues. The CDR3 DNA reads TGTGCCAGCAGTTCCCGGGAGACCACGCGTTCACCCCTCCACTTT. Its protein is CASSSRETTRSPLHF.

The V and J genes are TRBV25-1 and TRBJ2-1; D is uncertain. Germline CDR1 reads MGHDK; CDR2 reads SYGVNS. V lost 4 bases to trimming and J lost 3 bases, with 10 bases between them. CDR3 length: 14 amino acids. As DNA, the CDR3 is TGTGCCAGCAGTGTCGCTGCCCACTACAATGAGCAGTTCTTC. Translated, it gives CASSVAAHYNEQFF.

This clonotype was found many times. The rearrangement uses TRBV12-5 and TRBJ2-2; no clear D. Trimming pared 6 bases from V and 6 bases from J, leaving 8 bases between. Per germline, CDR1 LGHNT and CDR2 FRNRAP. This CDR3 region has 12 residues. CDR3 sequence: CASGRGPGELFF. CDR3 sequence (DNA): TGTGCTAGTGGCCGCGGTCCCGGGGAGCTGTTTTTT.

This chain connects TRBV6-5 to TRBJ2-1; perhaps TRBD2 as D (5 bases). V was cut by 6 bases and J by 0 bases, with 12 bases left in between. CDR1 MNHEY and CDR2 SVGAGI come from the germline V gene. The CDR3 is made up of 15 amino acids. The CDR3 region is CASSLTADSYNEQFF. The CDR3 DNA reads as TGTGCCAGCAGCTTAACAGCGGACTCCTACAATGAGCAGTTCTTC.

This clonotype was picked up many times. This sequence joins TRBV29-1 and TRBJ2-3; D perhaps matches TRBD2 (6 bases). Per germline, CDR1 SQVTM and CDR2 ANQGSEA. The length of the CDR3 is 12 residues. V was trimmed by 3 bases and J by 6 bases, leaving 10 bases between them. CDR3 nucleotide sequence: TGCAGCGTTGACAGGGAGGTCGATACGCAGTATTTT. This gives the protein CSVDREVDTQYF.

This clonotype was detected a few times. The chain couples TRBV29-1 to TRBJ2-5; no firm D call. Trimming removed 3 bases from V and 9 bases from J, with 5 bases in between. Germline lookup yields CDR1 SQVTM and CDR2 ANQGSEA. The CDR3 is 9 residues long. The CDR3 loop is CSVDEAQYF. CDR3 in DNA: TGCAGCGTTGACGAGGCCCAGTACTTC. The variable domain in full, completed from reference TRBV29-1 and TRBJ2-5, reads SAVISQKPSRDICQRGTSLTIQCQVDSQVTMMFWYRQQPGQSLTLIATANQGSEATYESGFVIDKFPISRPNLTFSTLTVSNMSPEDSSIYLCSVDEAQYFGPGTRLLVL.

The J gene is TRBJ1-5, the V gene TRBV20-1, with D unclear. The V end was cut by 5 bases, the J end by 3 bases, with 11 bases between. This CDR3 has 13 residues. Per the germline V gene, CDR1 is DFQATT and CDR2 is SNEGSKA (reference sequence). CDR3 in DNA: TGCAGTGCTGGACTGTCCGTCAATCAGCCCCAGCATTTT. It is translated as CSAGLSVNQPQHF.

This clonotype showed up many times. The V and J genes are TRBV7-9 and TRBJ1-1; 7 positions match TRBD1. This CDR3 is built from 13 residues. Unmatched junction bases numbered 4, after V lost 1 base and J lost 8 bases. Germline CDR1 reads SEHNR; CDR2 reads FQNEAQ (reference sequence). CDR3 sequence (DNA): TGTGCCAGCAGCTTAGTGGGGGACAGAGAAGCTTTCTTT. Translating it yields CASSLVGDREAFF. The whole variable domain, remainder taken from reference TRBV7-9 and TRBJ1-1, is DTGVSQNPRHKITKRGQNVTFRCDPISEHNRLYWYRQTLGQGPEFLTYFQNEAQLEKSRLLSDRFSAERPKGSFSTLEIQRTEQGDSAMYLCASSLVGDREAFFGQGTRLTVV.

This clonotype was picked up many times. This chain joins TRBV6-5 and TRBJ1-2, with 10 bases aligning to TRBD1. The V gene end was trimmed by 2 bases and the J gene end by 4 bases; junction bases not matched to a gene: 4. Germline assignment: CDR1 MNHEY and CDR2 SVGAGI. This CDR3 is 15 amino acids long. This CDR3 is CASSYEGQGIYGYTF. The CDR3 DNA follows: TGTGCCAGCAGTTACGAGGGACAGGGGATCTATGGCTACACCTTC.

The chain joins TRBV7-6 to TRBJ2-2; a weak D match, TRBD2 (6 bases). V was clipped by 0 bases and J by 5 bases, with 13 bases between them. The CDR3 totals 16 residues. CDR1 SGHVS and CDR2 FNYEAQ come from the germline V gene. CDR3 region: CASSLAGQGGTGELFF. The CDR3 nucleotides are TGTGCCAGCAGCTTAGCGGGCCAGGGAGGAACCGGGGAGCTGTTTTTT.

This clonotype showed up many times. The chain has TRBV5-1 and TRBJ2-4; 9 nucleotides line up with TRBD1. V shed 0 bases and J 6 bases; nucleotides not matched to a gene: 10. In germline, CDR1 is SGHRS, CDR2 YFSETQ. The CDR3 extends over 17 amino acids. The CDR3 DNA is TGCGCCAGCAGCTTGGAGAGAACAGGGGGCGGAAGAAACATTCAGTACTTC. Translating it yields CASSLERTGGGRNIQYF. The full variable domain, rest sourced from reference TRBV5-1 and TRBJ2-4, is KAGVTQTPRYLIKTRGQQVTLSCSPISGHRSVSWYQQTPGQGLQFLFEYFSETQRNKGNFPGRFSGRQFSNSRSEMNVSTLELGDSALYLCASSLERTGGGRNIQYFGAGTRLSVL.

This clonotype showed up many times. DNA for the CDR3: TGTGCCAGCAGTTTTGACAGGGGGCGCCACGAGCAGTACTTC. Its protein product is CASSFDRGRHEQYF. The chain joins TRBV12-3 or TRBV12-4 to TRBJ2-7; TRBD1 agrees at 10 bases. V lost 3 bases to trimming and J lost 5 bases; unmatched junction nucleotides: 4. This CDR3 is 14 amino acids long.

This clonotype was observed at least ten times. The rearrangement uses TRBV19 and TRBJ2-1, with TRBD1 matching over 7 bases. This CDR3 is 14 amino acids long. V lost 8 bases, J lost 6 bases, and 10 bases stayed unmatched. Germline loops: CDR1 LNHDA, CDR2 SQIVND (reference sequence). DNA for the CDR3: TGTGCCAGTGACACAGGGGCTTATTCCAATGAGCAGTTCTTC. This gives the protein CASDTGAYSNEQFF.

This clonotype was seen many times. The gene calls are TRBV12-3 or TRBV12-4 and TRBJ1-4, with 7 positions matching TRBD1. The CDR3 sequence is 14 residues long. V was pared by 6 bases and J by 8 bases, with 9 bases of the junction left unmatched. CDR3 protein: CASSLDREGEKLFF. CDR3 sequence (DNA): TGTGCCAGCAGCCTCGACAGGGAAGGGGAAAAACTGTTTTTT.

Remarks on this clonotype: Just one base apart from a much larger clone, this may be a read error. CDR3 sequence: CASSPPGNKEQFF. The DNA for the CDR3 is TGTGCCAGCTCACCACCGGGAAACAAAGAGCAGTTCTTC. The chain uses TRBV18 and TRBJ2-1; D is undetermined. CDR1 is KGHSH and CDR2 is LQKENI in the germline V gene. The CDR3 runs 13 residues. Full variable domain (rest looked up from reference TRBV18 and TRBJ2-1): NAGVMQNPRHLVRRRGQEARLRCSPMKGHSHVYWYRQLPEEGLKFMVYLQKENIIDESGMPKERFSAEFPKEGPSILRIQQVVRGDSAAYFCASSPPGNKEQFFGPGTRLTVL.

This clonotype was seen ten or more times. The V gene is TRBV5-1, the J gene TRBJ2-1; D could derive from TRBD1 or TRBD2 (5 bases each). The ends were cut back, 4 bases at V and 5 bases at J, with 16 bases in the middle. The CDR3 sequence is 15 residues long. Per the germline V gene, CDR1 is SGHRS and CDR2 is YFSETQ. CDR3 loop: CASSPPGRLNNEQFF. CDR3 DNA: TGCGCCAGCAGCCCCCCGGGACGGTTGAACAATGAGCAGTTCTTC.

There are many counts of this clonotype. The chain combines TRBV6-2 or TRBV6-3 with TRBJ1-1; tentative D call: TRBD1 (5 bases). Trimming shortened V by 4 bases and J by 8 bases, and 17 bases separated the two germline ends. From germline, CDR1 is MNHEY and CDR2 SVGEGT. The CDR3 totals 14 residues. The chain's CDR3 is CASSFTFLGGEAFF. The CDR3 coding sequence is TGTGCCAGCAGTTTTACCTTCTTGGGGGGAGAAGCTTTCTTT.

This clonotype was recorded a few times. The chain couples TRBV27 to TRBJ2-5, with 7 bases that match TRBD2. Germline lookup yields CDR1 MNHEY and CDR2 SMNVEV (reference sequence). With 4 bases clipped from V and 10 bases from J, the junction kept 18 bases outside the gene matches. The CDR3 contains 16 residues. CDR3 sequence: CASSSTRPGLGGDQYF. In DNA, the CDR3 is TGTGCCAGCAGTTCTACAAGACCGGGCCTTGGGGGGGACCAGTACTTC.

The chain carries TRBV28 and TRBJ1-1; no firm D call. The CDR3 loop spans 14 amino acids. Germline V CDR1 and CDR2: MDHEN, SYDVKM. Trimming took 1 base from V and 1 from J, leaving 7 bases between them. CDR3: CASSLFRGNTEAFF. The DNA for the CDR3 is TGTGCCAGCAGTTTATTTCGGGGGAACACTGAAGCTTTCTTT.

This clonotype has a count of ten or more. The gene calls are TRBV29-1 and TRBJ2-3; D possibly corresponds to TRBD2 (6 bases). The V and J ends lost 7 bases and 4 bases respectively, with 12 bases between them. Germline V lookup: CDR1 SQVTM, CDR2 ANQGSEA. The CDR3 totals 12 residues. DNA for the CDR3: TGCAGCGCCTTCGGGGGTGCAGATACGCAGTATTTT. This encodes CSAFGGADTQYF.

There are many counts of this clonotype. The rearrangement links TRBV20-1 to TRBJ2-3; D is uncertain. The CDR3 contains 15 residues. V was cut by 0 bases and J by 2 bases, with 12 bases left in between. Germline V gene lookup returns CDR1 DFQATT and CDR2 SNEGSKA (reference sequence). The CDR3 DNA is TGCAGTGCTAGAGATCTTAGCTTATCCACAGATACGCAGTATTTT. Translation gives CSARDLSLSTDTQYF.

This clonotype was observed at least ten times. The gene calls are TRBV12-3 or TRBV12-4 and TRBJ2-5; weak D call: TRBD1 (5 bases). The CDR3 contains 15 residues. V lost 3 bases and J 2 bases, leaving 13 bases between the germline ends. CDR3 nucleotides: TGTGCCAGCAGTTTGGGGCGGCGGCAGCAAGAGACCCAGTACTTC. It yields the protein CASSLGRRQQETQYF.

CDR3 in amino acids: CSWAYNEQFF. The DNA of the CDR3 is TGCAGTTGGGCCTACAATGAGCAGTTCTTC. The chain employs TRBV20-1 and TRBJ2-1; D ambiguous. CDR1 is DFQATT and CDR2 is SNEGSKA in the germline V gene (reference sequence). Trimming removed 8 bases from V and 2 bases from J, with 4 bases in between. The CDR3 loop spans 10 amino acids.

This clonotype was found many times. The chain employs TRBV4-1 and TRBJ2-2; D is undetermined. There are 14 residues in the CDR3. Germline loops: CDR1 MGHRA, CDR2 YSYEKL. V shed 6 bases and J shed 0 bases, with 8 bases lying between them. The CDR3: CASRMGTNTGELFF. The CDR3 nucleotides read TGCGCCAGCAGAATGGGGACGAACACCGGGGAGCTGTTTTTT.

V usage is TRBV7-2 and J usage is TRBJ2-1; 11 bases align to TRBD2. This CDR3 is built from 17 residues. V was pared by 3 bases and J by 6 bases, with 10 bases of the junction left unmatched. CDR1 and CDR2 (germline): SGHTA, FQGNSA. CDR3 sequence: CASSFRLLAGDLNEQFF. CDR3 nucleotide sequence: TGTGCCAGCAGCTTCCGATTACTAGCGGGAGATCTCAATGAGCAGTTCTTC.

This clonotype occurred many times. CDR3 sequence: CASSLGLAGVEQYF. The CDR3 DNA sequence: TGTGCCAGCAGCTTAGGACTAGCGGGAGTTGAGCAGTACTTC. The rearrangement uses TRBV14 and TRBJ2-7; 13 bases match TRBD2. V lost 5 bases and J lost 7; bases outside the gene matches: 5. CDR3 length: 14 residues. Germline V gene data show CDR1 as SGHDN and CDR2 as FVKESK.

This clonotype was counted only a few times. This chain joins TRBV20-1 and TRBJ2-3; perhaps TRBD1 as D (6 bases). Looked up from germline, CDR1 is DFQATT and CDR2 is SNEGSKA (reference sequence). The CDR3 has 14 amino acids. V was shortened by 3 bases and J by 11 bases, with 21 bases between the two germline ends. The CDR3 sequence: CSARVDSTGRGQYF. The DNA for the CDR3 is TGCAGTGCTAGGGTGGACAGCACGGGCAGAGGGCAGTATTTT.

This clonotype was recorded at least ten times. This chain links TRBV20-1 with TRBJ1-2; 8 positions match TRBD1. CDR1 is DFQATT, CDR2 SNEGSKA, per germline (reference sequence). The V segment lost 5 bases and the J segment 9 bases; nucleotides outside the gene matches: 17. This CDR3 region has 15 residues. The CDR3 DNA follows: TGCAGTGCTGGGGTCGGACAGGGCCCAAGAGGGAGCTACACCTTC. This sequence encodes CSAGVGQGPRGSYTF.

This clonotype was recorded many times. The chain recombines TRBV13 with TRBJ2-7; 7 positions agree with TRBD2. The CDR3 runs to 14 residues. The V gene end was trimmed by 5 bases and the J gene end by 4 bases; junction bases not matched to a gene: 8. CDR1 and CDR2 (germline): PRHDT, FYEKMQ (reference sequence). CDR3 sequence: CASSLRTSLYEQYF. CDR3 nucleotides: TGTGCCAGCAGCCTCCGGACTAGTCTATACGAGCAGTACTTC.

The chain uses TRBV9 and TRBJ2-1; D gene uncertain. V lost 4 bases and J 6 bases, leaving 8 bases between the germline ends. The CDR3 length is 12 residues. CDR1 and CDR2 (germline): SGDLS, YYNGEE. The CDR3 sequence is CASSSRANEQFF. CDR3 nucleotides: TGTGCCAGCAGCTCCCGGGCCAATGAGCAGTTCTTC.

This clonotype occurred many times. The J gene is TRBJ2-7, the V gene TRBV20-1; unclear D gene. Trimming took 6 bases from V and 3 from J, leaving 9 bases between them. Germline values: CDR1 DFQATT, CDR2 SNEGSKA (reference sequence). This CDR3 spans 11 amino acids. The CDR3 here is CSAPGFYEQYF. The CDR3 coding sequence is TGCAGTGCCCCAGGCTTCTACGAGCAGTACTTC.